Sequencing of this T cell receptor (beta chain) was carried out in a study of OX40 agonist ivuxolimab in advanced cancers. For the study at large: The dose-escalation cohort was just under 85% male, with a mean age of around 60 years, ranging roughly 23 to 85. Whole-study findings and limits: Specificity for antigen went undetermined in the expanded peripheral T cells.

Profiled with immunoSEQ multiplex PCR; TCRdb holds only in-frame clones, not every one. The sample lists tens of thousands of clones; 89% were seen once. This CDR3 is 16 amino acids long. Germline loops: CDR1 LNHDA, CDR2 SQIVND (reference sequence). V lost 4 bases, J lost 2 bases, and 3 bases stayed unmatched. Comment on this clone: Antigen unknown.

This sequence originates from an adult with an advanced solid tumor such as melanoma, head and neck, liver or kidney cancer. The chain uses TRBV19 and TRBJ2-6, with 9 bases matching TRBD1. The sample in question was CD4+ or CD8+ T cells sorted from blood, obtained in a trial of the OX40 agonist ivuxolimab. CDR3 DNA sequence: TGTGCCAGTAGTAGTACAGGGGGCCCTGGGGCCAACGTCCTGACTTTC. Its translation: CASSSTGGPGANVLTF.